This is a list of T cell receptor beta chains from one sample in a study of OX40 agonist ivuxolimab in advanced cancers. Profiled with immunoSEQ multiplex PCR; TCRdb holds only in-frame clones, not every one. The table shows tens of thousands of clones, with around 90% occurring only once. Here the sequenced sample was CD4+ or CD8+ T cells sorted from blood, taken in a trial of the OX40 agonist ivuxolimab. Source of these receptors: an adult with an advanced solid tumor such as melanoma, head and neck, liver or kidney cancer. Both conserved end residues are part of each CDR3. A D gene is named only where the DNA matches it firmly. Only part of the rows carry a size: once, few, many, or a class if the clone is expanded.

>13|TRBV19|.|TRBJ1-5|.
TGTGCCAGTAGCCCCCTCAGGGATCAGCCCCAGCATTTT
CASSPLRDQPQHF
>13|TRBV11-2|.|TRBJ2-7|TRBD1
TGTGCCAGCAGCTTAGAGGACAGGGCAGAGCAGTACTTC
CASSLEDRAEQYF
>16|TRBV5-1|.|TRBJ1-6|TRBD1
TGCGCCAGCAGCTTGGGGGACAGGGCCCGTAATTCACCCCTCCACTTT
CASSLGDRARNSPLHF
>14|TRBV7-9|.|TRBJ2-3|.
TGTGCCAGCAGCTTAGGGCTTGGCACAGATACGCAGTATTTT
CASSLGLGTDTQYF
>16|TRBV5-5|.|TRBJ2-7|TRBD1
TGTGCCAGCAGGTCCGACAGGGTATTGTCATCCTACGAGCAGTACTTC
CASRSDRVLSSYEQYF
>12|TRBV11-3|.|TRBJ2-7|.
TGTGCCAGCAGCTTGTCCTCGTACGAGCAGTACTTC
CASSLSSYEQYF
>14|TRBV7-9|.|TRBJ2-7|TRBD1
TGTGCCAGCAGCTTAGCAGGGGGCCCCGGTCAGAGGCGCTTC
CASSLAGGPGQRRF
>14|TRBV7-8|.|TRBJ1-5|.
TGTGCCAGCAGTCGGAGGTCGGGGAATCAGCCCCAGCATTTT
CASSRRSGNQPQHF
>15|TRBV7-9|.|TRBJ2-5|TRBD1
TGTGCCAGCACCCTAGACGGACAGGGGGGAGAGACCCAGTACTTC
CASTLDGQGGETQYF
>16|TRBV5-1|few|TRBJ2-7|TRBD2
TGCGCCAGCAGCTGGACCGGGACTAGCGGGATTTACGAGCAGTACTTC
CASSWTGTSGIYEQYF
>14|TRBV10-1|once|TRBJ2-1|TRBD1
TGCGCCAGCAGTGGAGGGGGCAGCAAGGATGAGCAGTTCTTC
CASSGGGSKDEQFF
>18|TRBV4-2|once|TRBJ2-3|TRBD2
TGTGCCAGCAGCCAAGTGGGTCCAGGACTAGCGGGAGACGATACGCAGTATTTT
CASSQVGPGLAGDDTQYF
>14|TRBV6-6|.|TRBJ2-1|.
TGTGCCAGCAGCGGATCGCAGGGCGGCAATGAGCAGTTCTTC
CASSGSQGGNEQFF
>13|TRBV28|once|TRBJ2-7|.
TGTGCCAGCAGTTTACCCAGCTCCTACGAGCAGTACTTC
CASSLPSSYEQYF
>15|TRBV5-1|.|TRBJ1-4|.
TGCGCCAGCAGCCCTGCGGGGGGCGGCAATGAAAAACTGTTTTTT
CASSPAGGGNEKLFF
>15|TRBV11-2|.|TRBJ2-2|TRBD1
TGTGCCAGCAGCTTAAGACAGGGCAACACCGGGGAGCTGTTTTTT
CASSLRQGNTGELFF
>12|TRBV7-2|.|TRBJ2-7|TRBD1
TGTGCCAGCAGCCACTTACAGGGGCAGCAGTACTTC
CASSHLQGQQYF
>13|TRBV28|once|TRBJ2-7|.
TGTGCCAGCCATCCAGGGGGGGCTTACGAGCAGTACTTC
CASHPGGAYEQYF
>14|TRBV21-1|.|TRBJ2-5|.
TGTGCCAGCCCACTAGGGACATCTCAAGAGACCCAGTACTTC
CASPLGTSQETQYF
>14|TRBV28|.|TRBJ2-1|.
TGTGCCAGCAGAGAGGGGGAGGGCAACAATGAGCAGTTCTTC
CASREGEGNNEQFF
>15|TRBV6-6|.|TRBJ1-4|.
TGTGCCAGCAGTTCCGCAGGGGCAACTAATGAAAAACTGTTTTTT
CASSSAGATNEKLFF
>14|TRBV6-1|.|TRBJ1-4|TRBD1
TGTGCCAGCAGTCTAGACAGGGGGCGTGGAAAACTGTTTTTT
CASSLDRGRGKLFF
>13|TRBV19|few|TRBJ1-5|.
TGTGCCAGTCGGAGGCAGGGAAATCAGCCCCAGCATTTT
CASRRQGNQPQHF
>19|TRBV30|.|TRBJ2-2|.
TGTGCCTGCCCTGAGCGGGGGACAGTAAGAGTAGTCGTGCACCGGGGAGCTGTTTTT
CACPERGTVRVVVHRGAVF
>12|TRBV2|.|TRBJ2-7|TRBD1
TGTGCCAGCAGAAAACAGGGGAACGAGCAGTACTTC
CASRKQGNEQYF
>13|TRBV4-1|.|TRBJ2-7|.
TGCGCCAGCAGCCTCCTAGGATCCTACGAGCAGTACTTC
CASSLLGSYEQYF
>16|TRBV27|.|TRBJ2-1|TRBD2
TGTGCCAGCAGTTCCCAAGGAGCGGGAGGTGGCAATGAGCAGTTCTTC
CASSSQGAGGGNEQFF
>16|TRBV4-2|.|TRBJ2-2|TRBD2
TGTGCCAGCAGCCGGCGACTAGCGGGAAACACCGGGGAGCTGTTTTTT
CASSRRLAGNTGELFF
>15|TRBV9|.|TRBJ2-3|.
TGTGCCAGCAGCGTAGAGGATTCCTTCACAGATACGCAGTATTTT
CASSVEDSFTDTQYF
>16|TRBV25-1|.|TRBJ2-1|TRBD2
TGTGCCAGCAGTGGGTACGCGGGAGGGCCGAGGAATGAGCAGTTCTTC
CASSGYAGGPRNEQFF
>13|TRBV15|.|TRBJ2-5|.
TGTGCCACCAGCAGAGTTAGGGATAAGACCCAGTACTTC
CATSRVRDKTQYF
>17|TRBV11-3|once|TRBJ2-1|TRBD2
TGTGCCAGCAGCGGAAGTCCCCTAGCGGGCGGGTACAATGAGCAGTTCTTC
CASSGSPLAGGYNEQFF
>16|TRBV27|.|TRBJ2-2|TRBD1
TGTGCCAGCAGTTTGTCGGACAGGGGGCACACCGGGGAGCTGTTTTTT
CASSLSDRGHTGELFF
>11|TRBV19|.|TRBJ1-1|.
TGTGCCAGTAGTATGAGGACTGAAGCTTTCTTT
CASSMRTEAFF
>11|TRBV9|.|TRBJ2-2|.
TGTGCCAGCAGCGGCACCGGGGAGCTGTTTTTT
CASSGTGELFF
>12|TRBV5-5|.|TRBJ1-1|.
TGTGCCAGCAGTCTGACGGGCCCTGAAGCTTTCTTT
CASSLTGPEAFF
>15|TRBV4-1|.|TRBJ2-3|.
TGCGCCAGCAGCCACCCCGGCCAAGGGGGGGATACGCAGTATTTT
CASSHPGQGGDTQYF
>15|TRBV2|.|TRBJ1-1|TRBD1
TGTGCCAGCAGACCGGGACAGGCGAAGAACACTGAAGCTTTCTTT
CASRPGQAKNTEAFF
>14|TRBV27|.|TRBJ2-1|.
TGTGCCAGCAGGTCGGGCGGGTCCTACAATGAGCAGTTCTTC
CASRSGGSYNEQFF
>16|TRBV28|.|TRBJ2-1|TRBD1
TGTGCCAGCAGTTTAGCCGGGACAGGGGGCTTGGATGAGCAGTTCTTC
CASSLAGTGGLDEQFF
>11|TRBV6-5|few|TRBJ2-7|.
TGTGCCAGCAGTTACTTGGACGAGCAGTACTTC
CASSYLDEQYF
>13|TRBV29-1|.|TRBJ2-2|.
TGCAGCGTTGAGGAGAGTCCCACCGGGGAGCTGTTTTTT
CSVEESPTGELFF
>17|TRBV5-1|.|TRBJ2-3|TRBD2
TGCGCCAGCAGCTCTTTTTCCGGGACTAGCTTCACAGATACGCAGTATTTT
CASSSFSGTSFTDTQYF
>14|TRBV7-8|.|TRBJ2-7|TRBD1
TGTGCCAGCAGCCAGGGCCTCAGGGGGCGCGAGCAGTACTTC
CASSQGLRGREQYF
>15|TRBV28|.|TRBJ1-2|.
TGTGCCAGCAGTGCGTTTGGGACGGCTAACTATGGCTACACCTTC
CASSAFGTANYGYTF
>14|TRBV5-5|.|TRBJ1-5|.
TGTGCCAGCAGCTTGAGGGGTTTAGGACAGCCCCAGCATTTT
CASSLRGLGQPQHF
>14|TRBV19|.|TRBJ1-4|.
TGTGCCAGTAGTACCCGGGACCTTAGGGTAAAACTGTTTTTT
CASSTRDLRVKLFF
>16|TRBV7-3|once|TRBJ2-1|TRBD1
TGTGCCAGCAGCAAACACCAGGGACAGGGGTGGAATGAGCAGTTCTTC
CASSKHQGQGWNEQFF
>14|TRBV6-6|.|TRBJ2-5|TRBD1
TGTGCCAGCAAGGGACAGGGGTCACAAGAGACCCAGTACTTC
CASKGQGSQETQYF
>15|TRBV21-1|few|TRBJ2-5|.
TGTGCCAGCAGCGAAGGGGACAGGGCGGGAGAGACCCAGTACTTC
CASSEGDRAGETQYF